This T cell receptor beta chain was recovered during a study of blood T cell repertoires in COVID-19. Turning to the study itself: Sites in the United States, Italy and Spain provided acute and convalescent COVID-19 samples. Sample material is recorded as cDNA or gDNA derived from T cells, B-cell-depleted T cells, or PBMCs.

Germline V lookup: CDR1 MNHEY, CDR2 SVGAGI. V lost 6 bases and J lost 7; bases outside the gene matches: 12. CDR3 length: 15 residues. Original handling: Amplification from reference gene primers served as the basis for estimated nucleated cell counts. This table comes from immunoSEQ multiplex PCR, and its TCRdb copy is limited to in-frame clones, with some not included. D and trimming were read from the DNA, whereas the V and J calls and clone size are those reported in that table. The table shows over 90,000 clones, with around 84% occurring only once. The sample consisted of peripheral blood. The gene calls are TRBV6-5 and TRBJ2-1; 7 bases are a match to TRBD1. The receptor was derived from a man aged 50 or older with active or convalescent COVID-19. This CDR3 reads CASSLGQPLVNEQFF. The CDR3 DNA reads as TGTGCCAGCAGCCTGGGACAGCCCCTTGTAAATGAGCAGTTCTTC.